This entry concerns a single T cell receptor beta chain. Its antigen specificity is not known. Per-nucleotide qualities are absent, and no much larger clonotype sits a single base away. This sample was taken from a study of T-cell reconstitution after alpha-beta-depleted transplantation in children (TCRdb year 2016). Background for the entire study: Using TCR repertoire profiling, the study quantitatively followed how T-cell immune reconstitution unfolded in children after TCRalphabeta/CD19-depleted allogeneic hematopoietic cell transplantation.

General conclusions and limits of the study: About two months after transplant, the apparently early recovery of alphabetaT-cell counts reportedly depended on just several hundred clones that had expanded rapidly and came from non-depleted graft cells. The high TCRbeta diversity at day 60 in some patients was ascribed to recipient T cells and intrathymic progenitors that had survived conditioning. Over subsequent months, a decline in hyperexpanded clone frequencies was noted, and after one year, T-cell counts and TCRbeta diversity were mostly ascribed to newly produced T cells.

Germline trimming amounts to 5 bases on V and 8 bases on J, with 16 as the count of junction bases outside the gene matches. CDR1 and CDR2, per the germline V gene (reference sequence), are LNHDA and SQIVND. Reading from cysteine to phenylalanine, the CDR3 counts 16 amino acids. The CDR3 DNA has 48 bases and is translated from base 1. The meaning of the sample's treatment or condition label: allogeneic hematopoietic cell transplantation with graft depleted of TCRalphabeta T cells and CD19 B cells. TCRalphabeta/CD19-depleted allogeneic hematopoietic cell grafts were given to the transplant recipients, all of whom were children. The library was built by means of PCR. The sequencing machine was an Illumina HiSeq 2500. TCR libraries were prepared with molecular barcoding, using unique molecular identifiers to normalize TCRbeta repertoire quantification. The raw public reads went through TCRdb reprocessing: fastp at Q25, MiXCR clone calling, in-frame beta chains kept. Rows are combined by CDR3 protein, so each entry shows the most common genes and DNA. Present in this sample are about 980,000 distinct CDR3 sequences, roughly 29% of which were seen just once. The ten biggest clones cover roughly 30% of the sample.

This receptor was obtained from a boy in the first two years of life who had a stem cell transplant for SCID, so the T cells may come from the graft donor. The V gene is TRBV19 and the J gene is TRBJ1-2; a stretch of 8 junction bases matches TRBD1. Sequenced here: PBMCs, mostly from graft donor cells, sampled 360 days after TCRalphabeta/CD19-depleted stem cell transplant. The bases read TGTGCCAGTAGTCCCGGACAGGGCCGCTACGAGGGCGGCTACACCTTC. This gives the protein CASSPGQGRYEGGYTF.